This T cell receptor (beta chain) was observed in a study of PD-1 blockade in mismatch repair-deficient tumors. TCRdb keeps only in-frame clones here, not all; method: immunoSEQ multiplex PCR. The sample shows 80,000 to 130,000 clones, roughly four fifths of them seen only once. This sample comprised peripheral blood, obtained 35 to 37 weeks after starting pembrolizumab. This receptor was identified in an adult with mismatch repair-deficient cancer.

The CDR3 sequence is CASSPIAGVSEQFF. CDR3 nucleotide sequence: TGTGCCAGCAGCCCTATAGCGGGAGTAAGTGAGCAGTTCTTC. The chain employs TRBV7-9 and TRBJ2-1; 9 nucleotides match TRBD2. Trimming at V came to 5 bases and at J to 9 bases, leaving 8 bases not matched to a gene. The CDR3 runs 14 residues. Germline CDR1 reads SEHNR; CDR2 reads FQNEAQ (reference sequence).